This T cell receptor beta chain was captured in a study of shared clonotypes between healthy human individuals. The wider study: Contributing individuals were two females and a few males aged 18 to 49.

This CDR3 spans 16 amino acids. The trim removed 0 bases at V and 2 bases at J, leaving 5 bases unmatched. Per the germline V gene, CDR1 is MNHEY and CDR2 is SVGAGI. Some clones are missing from TCRdb's copy, which holds only in-frame ones; the method was immunoSEQ multiplex PCR. Of fewer than 550,000 clones in the sample, 60% to 80% are singletons; the top ten hold about an eighth. The origin of this receptor is a middle-aged woman in good health. Some clones in this sample may be carry-over from other donors' samples. Sequenced sample: PBMCs. The chain joins TRBV6-5 to TRBJ2-7; TRBD2 agrees at 9 bases. In DNA, the CDR3 is TGTGCCAGCAGTTACTCGAGTAGCGGGGGAACCTACGAGCAGTACTTC. This sequence encodes CASSYSSSGGTYEQYF.